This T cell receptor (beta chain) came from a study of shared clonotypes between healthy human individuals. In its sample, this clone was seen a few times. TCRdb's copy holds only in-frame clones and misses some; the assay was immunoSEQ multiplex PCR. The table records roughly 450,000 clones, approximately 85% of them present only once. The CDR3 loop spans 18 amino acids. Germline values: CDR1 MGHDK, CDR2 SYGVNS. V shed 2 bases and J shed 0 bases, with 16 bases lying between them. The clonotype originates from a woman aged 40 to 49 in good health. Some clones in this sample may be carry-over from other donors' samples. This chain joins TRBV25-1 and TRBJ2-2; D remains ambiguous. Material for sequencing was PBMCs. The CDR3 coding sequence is TGTGCCAGCAGTGAAAGGGCCCGGTTTGGCGCGAACACCGGGGAGCTGTTTTTT. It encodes CASSERARFGANTGELFF.